Below are 22 T cell receptor beta chains sequenced from a single sample in a study of blood T cell repertoires in COVID-19. Some clones are missing from TCRdb's copy, which holds only in-frame ones; the method was immunoSEQ multiplex PCR. The table lists roughly 39,000 clones, 75% to 90% of them singletons. The material sequenced was peripheral blood. These receptors were obtained from a woman older than 75 with active COVID-19.

V is TRBV3-1 (or the pseudogene TRBV3-2) and J is TRBJ1-3, with 8 bases fitting TRBD1. V shed 1 base, J shed 4 bases, and the junction held 3 bases outside the gene matches. The CDR3 is 15 residues long. Germline CDR1 and CDR2: LGHDT and YNNKEL (reference sequence). The CDR3 DNA reads TGTGCCAGCAGCCAAGTCAGGGGGCGAGGAAACACCATATATTTT. Its protein is CASSQVRGRGNTIYF.

V gene TRBV7-2 combines with J gene TRBJ2-7, with 9 positions matching TRBD2. The V gene end was trimmed by 0 bases and the J gene end by 5 bases; junction bases not matched to a gene: 14. The germline V gene encodes CDR1 SGHTA and CDR2 FQGNSA. This CDR3 comprises 18 residues. In DNA, the CDR3 is TGTGCCAGCAGCTTAGCCCGGGGAAGGCGGGGGGGGAACCACGAGCAGTACTTC. This sequence encodes CASSLARGRRGGNHEQYF.

The chain combines TRBV18 with TRBJ1-4, with TRBD1 identical over 7 bases. With V trimmed by 6 bases and J by 6 bases, 10 bases remained unmatched. This CDR3 comprises 15 residues. From germline, CDR1 is KGHSH and CDR2 LQKENI. The DNA of the CDR3 is TGTGCCAGCTCGCCCGACAGGGCGCTCGATGAAAAACTGTTTTTT. Translated: CASSPDRALDEKLFF. Complete variable domain (other parts from reference TRBV18 and TRBJ1-4): NAGVMQNPRHLVRRRGQEARLRCSPMKGHSHVYWYRQLPEEGLKFMVYLQKENIIDESGMPKERFSAEFPKEGPSILRIQQVVRGDSAAYFCASSPDRALDEKLFFGSGTQLSVL.

The chain links TRBV7-3 to TRBJ1-6; D is possibly TRBD1 (6 bases). Germline V gene sequence: CDR1 SGHTA, CDR2 FQGTGA. The V end was cut by 0 bases, the J end by 9 bases, with 9 bases between. The CDR3 runs 14 residues. CDR3 sequence: CASSLTGAGSPLHF. Here the CDR3 DNA reads TGTGCCAGCAGCTTAACGGGGGCGGGTTCACCCCTCCACTTT.

The gene calls are TRBV9 and TRBJ2-5; D is ambiguous. Trimming left V 3 bases short and J 4 bases short, with 7 bases between. This CDR3 has 12 amino acids. The germline V gene has CDR1 SGDLS and CDR2 YYNGEE. For the CDR3, the DNA is TGTGCCAGCAGCGGGTCGCGAGAGACCCAGTACTTC. Its protein is CASSGSRETQYF.

This CDR3 reads CASSYSTGTDQPQHF. CDR3 sequence (DNA): TGTGCCAGCAGTTACTCGACAGGGACGGATCAGCCCCAGCATTTT. This rearrangement joins TRBV6-5 to TRBJ1-5; 7 bases match TRBD1. V shed 0 bases and J 5 bases; nucleotides not matched to a gene: 4. The germline V gene encodes CDR1 MNHEY and CDR2 SVGAGI. The CDR3 covers 15 residues.

The gene calls are TRBV24-1 and TRBJ2-1; 7 bases align to TRBD1. Trimming at V came to 1 base and at J to 0 bases, leaving 2 bases not matched to a gene. This CDR3 region has 16 residues. Germline assignment: CDR1 KGHDR and CDR2 SFDVKD. The CDR3 DNA follows: TGTGCCACCAGTGATTTTAACAGGGGCTCCTACAATGAGCAGTTCTTC. It translates to CATSDFNRGSYNEQFF.

CDR3 sequence (DNA): TGTGCCAGCAGCCCGGGACAGGGGGAGACCCAGTACTTC. As protein: CASSPGQGETQYF. V and J are TRBV5-5 and TRBJ2-5, with TRBD1 matching 10 bases. V shed 4 bases and J 5 bases; nucleotides not matched to a gene: 2. This CDR3 region has 13 residues. The V gene's germline CDR1 is SGHKS and CDR2 YYEKEE (reference sequence).

This sequence joins TRBV5-5 and TRBJ1-6; D is possibly TRBD1 (6 bases). The length of the CDR3 is 15 residues. Germline CDR1 reads SGHKS; CDR2 reads YYEKEE (reference sequence). Trimming removed 4 bases at V and 5 bases at J, with 13 bases between. Here the CDR3 reads CASSATGFDNSPLHF. The CDR3 region has the DNA TGTGCCAGCAGCGCTACAGGGTTTGATAATTCACCCCTCCACTTT.

The chain employs TRBV5-1 and TRBJ2-1; tentative D call: TRBD1 (5 bases). CDR1 is SGHRS and CDR2 is YFSETQ in the germline V gene. Trimming pared 0 bases from V and 3 bases from J, leaving 7 bases between. The CDR3 has 14 residues. CDR3 loop: CASSLEQDYNEQFF. The CDR3, as DNA: TGCGCCAGCAGCTTGGAACAGGACTACAATGAGCAGTTCTTC.

The CDR3: CAWGPLPRGTGNTIYF. CDR3 nucleotides: TGTGCCTGGGGCCCGCTCCCAAGGGGGACTGGAAACACCATATATTTT. The chain recombines TRBV30 with TRBJ1-3, with a tentative D call TRBD1 (6 bases). Trimming shortened V by 5 bases and J by 2 bases, and 19 bases separated the two germline ends. Germline V gene sequence: CDR1 GTSNPN, CDR2 SVGIG (reference sequence). The CDR3 is made up of 16 amino acids.

The J gene is TRBJ1-5, the V gene TRBV29-1; D is unclear. CDR3 size: 13 residues. Germline V gene sequence: CDR1 SQVTM, CDR2 ANQGSEA. Trimming pared 4 bases from V and 0 bases from J, leaving 7 bases between. This chain's CDR3 is CSVASNSNQPQHF. The CDR3 bases are TGCAGCGTTGCCAGTAATAGCAATCAGCCCCAGCATTTT.

This clone occurred a few times. The chain has TRBV15 and TRBJ1-5; D gene unclear. Germline lookup yields CDR1 LNHNV and CDR2 YYDKDF (reference sequence). V was clipped by 3 bases and J by 0 bases, with 9 bases between them. This CDR3 is built from 15 residues. CDR3 region: CATSRSSSSNQPQHF. CDR3 DNA sequence: TGTGCCACCAGCAGGTCCAGTTCTAGCAATCAGCCCCAGCATTTT.

This chain joins TRBV20-1 and TRBJ2-5; tentatively, D is TRBD1 (6 bases). The CDR3 is 12 residues long. Germline lookup yields CDR1 DFQATT and CDR2 SNEGSKA (reference sequence). V dropped 3 bases and J dropped 7 bases, with 12 bases sitting between them. In DNA form, the CDR3 reads TGCAGTGCTAGTCACAGGGCTGGGACCCAGTACTTC. This gives the protein CSASHRAGTQYF.

V gene TRBV6-2 or TRBV6-3 combines with J gene TRBJ2-3; D ambiguous. Germline assignment: CDR1 MNHEY and CDR2 SVGEGT. The CDR3 is 14 amino acids. V gave up 2 bases and J gave up 2 bases, with 8 bases separating them. The CDR3 region has the DNA TGTGCCAGCAGTTACCGCGGATTCACAGATACGCAGTATTTT. Amino acid sequence: CASSYRGFTDTQYF.

This CDR3 reads CASSLKQGTDTQYF. Written as DNA, the CDR3 is TGTGCCAGCAGTTTAAAACAGGGGACAGATACGCAGTATTTT. This chain uses TRBV28 with TRBJ2-3; TRBD1 matches 7 bases. V lost 2 bases, J lost 3 bases, and 2 bases stayed unmatched. Germline V CDR1 and CDR2: MDHEN, SYDVKM. The CDR3 is 14 amino acids.

The rearrangement links TRBV27 to TRBJ2-1; the D gene is possibly TRBD2 (6 bases). V lost 7 bases to trimming and J lost 5 bases, with 9 bases between them. This CDR3 comprises 12 residues. Germline V gene lookup returns CDR1 MNHEY and CDR2 SMNVEV (reference sequence). CDR3 bases: TGTGCCAGCACGAGGGAGGACAATGAGCAGTTCTTC. It specifies CASTREDNEQFF.

V gene TRBV12-3 or TRBV12-4 combines with J gene TRBJ1-1; weak D call: TRBD1 (5 bases). Trimming left V 4 bases short and J 3 bases short, with 9 bases between. CDR3 length: 13 amino acids. DNA for the CDR3: TGTGCCAGCAGTTGGGGGGAGCACACTGAAGCTTTCTTT. It is translated as CASSWGEHTEAFF.

This clone was seen a handful of times. J is TRBJ1-2 and V is TRBV27; maybe TRBD1 (5 bases). Trimming cost V 8 bases and J 2 bases, with 21 bases left between them. The CDR3 is made up of 16 amino acids. Per the germline V gene, CDR1 is MNHEY and CDR2 is SMNVEV (reference sequence). CDR3 in amino acids: CASWSPRQGWNYGYTF. The CDR3 DNA reads TGTGCCAGCTGGAGCCCCAGGCAGGGCTGGAACTATGGCTACACCTTC.

Only one count was recorded for this clone. The chain has TRBV5-1 and TRBJ1-4, with D maybe TRBD1 (5 bases). The V end was cut by 4 bases, the J end by 8 bases, with 18 bases between. CDR3 length: 15 residues. The germline V gene encodes CDR1 SGHRS and CDR2 YFSETQ. The CDR3 here is CASSLRGGGSEKLFF. The CDR3 DNA reads as TGCGCCAGCAGCCTAAGGGGAGGTGGCTCCGAAAAACTGTTTTTT.

This clone was detected only once. The chain employs TRBV5-1 and TRBJ2-3; D gene unclear. Germline V gene lookup returns CDR1 SGHRS and CDR2 YFSETQ. There are 11 residues in the CDR3. The ends were cut back, 2 bases at V and 5 bases at J, with 3 bases in the middle. CDR3 sequence reads: CASSLQDTQYF. CDR3 sequence (DNA): TGCGCCAGCAGCTTACAAGATACGCAGTATTTT.

The chain recombines TRBV5-4 with TRBJ1-1; D is uncertain. This CDR3 has 13 amino acids. The V end lost 0 bases, the J end lost 7 bases, and 10 bases lay between the germline ends. In germline, CDR1 is SGHNT, CDR2 YYREEE (reference sequence). CDR3 loop: CASSLAGGIEAFF. The CDR3 nucleotides are TGTGCCAGCAGCTTGGCTGGAGGCATTGAAGCTTTCTTT.